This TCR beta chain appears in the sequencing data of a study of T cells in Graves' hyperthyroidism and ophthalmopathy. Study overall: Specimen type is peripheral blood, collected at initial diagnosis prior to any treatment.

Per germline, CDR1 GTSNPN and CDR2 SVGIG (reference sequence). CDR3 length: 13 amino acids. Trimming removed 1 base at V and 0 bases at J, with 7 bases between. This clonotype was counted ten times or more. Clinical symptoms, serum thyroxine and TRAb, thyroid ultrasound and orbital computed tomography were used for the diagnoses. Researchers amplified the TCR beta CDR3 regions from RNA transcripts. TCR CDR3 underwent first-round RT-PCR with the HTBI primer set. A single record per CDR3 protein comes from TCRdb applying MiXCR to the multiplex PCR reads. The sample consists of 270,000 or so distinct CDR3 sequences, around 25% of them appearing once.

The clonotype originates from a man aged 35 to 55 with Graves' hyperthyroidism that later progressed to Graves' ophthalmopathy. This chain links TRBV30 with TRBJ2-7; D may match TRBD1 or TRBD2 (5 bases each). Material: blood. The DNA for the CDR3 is TGTGCCTGGAGTGGGGACCTCTCCTACGAGCAGTACTTC. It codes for CAWSGDLSYEQYF. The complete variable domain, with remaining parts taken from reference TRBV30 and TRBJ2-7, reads SQTIHQWPATLVQPVGSPLSLECTVEGTSNPNLYWYRQAAGRGLQLLFYSVGIGQISSEVPQNLSASRPQDRQFILSSKKLLLSDSGFYLCAWSGDLSYEQYFGPGTRLTVT.